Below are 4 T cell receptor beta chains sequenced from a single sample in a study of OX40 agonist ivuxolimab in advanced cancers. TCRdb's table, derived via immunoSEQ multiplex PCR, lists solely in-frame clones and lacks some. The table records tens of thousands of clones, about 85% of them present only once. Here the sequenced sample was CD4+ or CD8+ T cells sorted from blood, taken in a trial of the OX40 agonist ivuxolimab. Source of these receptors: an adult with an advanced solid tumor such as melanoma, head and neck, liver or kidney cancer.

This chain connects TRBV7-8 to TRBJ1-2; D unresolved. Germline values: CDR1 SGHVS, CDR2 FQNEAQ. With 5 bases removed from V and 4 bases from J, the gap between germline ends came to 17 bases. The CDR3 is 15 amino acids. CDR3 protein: CASSPGPQRGYGYTF. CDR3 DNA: TGTGCCAGCAGCCCAGGACCCCAACGGGGCTATGGCTACACCTTC.

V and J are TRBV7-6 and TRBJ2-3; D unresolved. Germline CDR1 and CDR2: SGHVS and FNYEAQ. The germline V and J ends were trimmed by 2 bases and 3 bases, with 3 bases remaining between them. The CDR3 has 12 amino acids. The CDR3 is CASSLLTDTQYF. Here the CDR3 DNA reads TGTGCCAGCAGCTTACTGACAGATACGCAGTATTTT.

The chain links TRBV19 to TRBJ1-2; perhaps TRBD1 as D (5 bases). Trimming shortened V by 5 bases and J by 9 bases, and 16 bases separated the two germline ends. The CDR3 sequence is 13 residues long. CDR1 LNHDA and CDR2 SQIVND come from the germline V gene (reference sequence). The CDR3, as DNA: TGTGCCAGTAGTGCCCTGACAGCCGAGAGCTACACCTTC. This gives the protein CASSALTAESYTF.

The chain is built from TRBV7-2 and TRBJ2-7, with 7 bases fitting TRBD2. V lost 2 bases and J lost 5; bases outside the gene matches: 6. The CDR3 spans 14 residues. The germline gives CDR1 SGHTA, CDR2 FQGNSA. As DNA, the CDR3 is TGTGCCAGCAGCTTACGGCGGGAGTTGGACGAGCAGTACTTC. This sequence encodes CASSLRRELDEQYF. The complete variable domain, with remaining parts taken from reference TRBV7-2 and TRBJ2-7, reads GAGVSQSPSNKVTEKGKDVELRCDPISGHTALYWYRQSLGQGLEFLIYFQGNSAPDKSGLPSDRFSAERTGGSVSTLTIQRTQQEDSAVYLCASSLRRELDEQYFGPGTRLTVT.